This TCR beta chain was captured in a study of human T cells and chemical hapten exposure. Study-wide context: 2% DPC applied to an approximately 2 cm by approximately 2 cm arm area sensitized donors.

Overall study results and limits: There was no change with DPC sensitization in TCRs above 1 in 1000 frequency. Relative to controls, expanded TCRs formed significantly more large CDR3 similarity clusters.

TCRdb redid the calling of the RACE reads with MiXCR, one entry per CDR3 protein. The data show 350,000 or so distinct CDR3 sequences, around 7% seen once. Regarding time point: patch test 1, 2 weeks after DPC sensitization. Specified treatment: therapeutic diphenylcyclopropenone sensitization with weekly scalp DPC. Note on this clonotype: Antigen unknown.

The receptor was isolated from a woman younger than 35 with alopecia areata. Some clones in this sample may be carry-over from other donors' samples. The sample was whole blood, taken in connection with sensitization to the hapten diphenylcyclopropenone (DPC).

In DNA form, the CDR3 reads TGTGCCAGCAGCCAATCAGTATGGGTCCGCCAAGAGACCCAGTACTTC. Amino acids: CASSQSVWVRQETQYF. This rearrangement joins TRBV14 to TRBJ2-5; D is unresolved. The CDR3 sequence is 16 residues long. Trimming took 2 bases from V and 1 from J, leaving 14 bases between them. The germline gives CDR1 SGHDN, CDR2 FVKESK.